The T cell receptor beta chain under discussion was sequenced for a study of T cells in Graves' hyperthyroidism and ophthalmopathy. Study conclusions and caveats: Blood shared most expanded thyroid clonotypes above 0.001. The model anticipated ophthalmopathy a median about 7.1 months pre-onset.

A word on this clonotype: What it recognizes is unknown.

Amplified regions were TCR beta CDR3 sequences from RNA transcripts. HTBI primers were used for first-round RT-PCR of the TCR CDR3. TCRdb passed the multiplex PCR reads through MiXCR, listing each CDR3 protein once. The data show about 300,000 distinct CDR3 sequences, 15% to 20% seen once. The V end was cut by 7 bases, the J end by 3 bases, with 13 bases between. CDR3 size: 13 residues. From germline, CDR1 is MDHEN and CDR2 SYDVKM. This clonotype was sampled from a man aged 45 to 65 with Graves' ophthalmopathy. Input material: blood. The chain joins TRBV28 to TRBJ2-7; D may be TRBD1 (5 bases). The CDR3 is CASTPGPDYEQYF. The CDR3 DNA sequence: TGTGCCAGCACCCCAGGGCCGGACTACGAGCAGTACTTC.